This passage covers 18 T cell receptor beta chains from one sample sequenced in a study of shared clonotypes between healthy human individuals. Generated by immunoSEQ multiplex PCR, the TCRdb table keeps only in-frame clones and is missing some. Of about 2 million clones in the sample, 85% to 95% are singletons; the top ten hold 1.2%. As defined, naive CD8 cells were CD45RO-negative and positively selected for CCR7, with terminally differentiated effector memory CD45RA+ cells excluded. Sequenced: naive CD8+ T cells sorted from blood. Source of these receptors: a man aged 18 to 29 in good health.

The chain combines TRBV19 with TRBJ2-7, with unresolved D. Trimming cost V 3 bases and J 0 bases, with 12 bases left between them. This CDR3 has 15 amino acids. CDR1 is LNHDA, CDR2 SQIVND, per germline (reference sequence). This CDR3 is CASSISAESSYEQYF. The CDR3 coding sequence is TGTGCCAGTAGTATCTCGGCGGAGAGCTCCTACGAGCAGTACTTC. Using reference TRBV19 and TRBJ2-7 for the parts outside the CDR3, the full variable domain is DGGITQSPKYLFRKEGQNVTLSCEQNLNHDAMYWYRQDPGQGLRLIYYSQIVNDFQKGDIAEGYSVSREKKESFPLTVTSAQKNPTAFYLCASSISAESSYEQYFGPGTRLTVT.

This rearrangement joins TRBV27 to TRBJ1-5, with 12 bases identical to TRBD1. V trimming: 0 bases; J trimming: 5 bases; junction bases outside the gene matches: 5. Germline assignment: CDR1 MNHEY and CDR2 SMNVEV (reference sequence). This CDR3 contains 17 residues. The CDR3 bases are TGTGCCAGCAGTTTATCGGCAGGGACAGGGGGCGATCAGCCCCAGCATTTT. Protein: CASSLSAGTGGDQPQHF.

The DNA of the CDR3 is TGTGCCAGCAGCTTGGAACAGGGGATGCATGAGCAGTTCTTC. Encoded protein: CASSLEQGMHEQFF. V is TRBV5-8 and J is TRBJ2-1; 7 bases are shared with TRBD1. The CDR3 length is 14 residues. Per germline, CDR1 SGHTS and CDR2 YDEGEE. V trimming: 0 bases; J trimming: 8 bases; junction bases outside the gene matches: 5.

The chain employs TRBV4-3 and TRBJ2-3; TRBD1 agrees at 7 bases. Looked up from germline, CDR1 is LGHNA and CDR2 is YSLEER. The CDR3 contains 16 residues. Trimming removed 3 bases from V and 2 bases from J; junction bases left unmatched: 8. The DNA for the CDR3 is TGCGCCAGCAGCCAGGCTACAGGGGCCACCACAGATACGCAGTATTTT. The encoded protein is CASSQATGATTDTQYF.

Written as DNA, the CDR3 is TGTGCCAGCAGTTTAGGTGGACTAGCGGGATCCGAGCAGTACTTC. Its protein is CASSLGGLAGSEQYF. The chain uses TRBV27 and TRBJ2-7; 12 bases align to TRBD2. Per germline, CDR1 MNHEY and CDR2 SMNVEV (reference sequence). The CDR3 spans 15 residues. V trimming: 2 bases; J trimming: 6 bases; junction bases outside the gene matches: 5.

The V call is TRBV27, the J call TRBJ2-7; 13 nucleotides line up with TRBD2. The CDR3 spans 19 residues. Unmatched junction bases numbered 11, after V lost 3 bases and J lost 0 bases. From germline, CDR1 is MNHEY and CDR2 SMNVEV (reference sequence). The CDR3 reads CASSFPGTSGMSNSYEQYF. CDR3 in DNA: TGTGCCAGCAGTTTTCCCGGGACTAGCGGGATGTCTAACTCCTACGAGCAGTACTTC.

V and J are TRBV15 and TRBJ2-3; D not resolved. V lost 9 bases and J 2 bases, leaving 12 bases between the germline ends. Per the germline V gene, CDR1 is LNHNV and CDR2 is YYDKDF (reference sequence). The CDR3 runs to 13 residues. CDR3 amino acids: CATSPQNTDTQYF. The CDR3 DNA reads TGTGCCACGTCTCCCCAAAACACAGATACGCAGTATTTT. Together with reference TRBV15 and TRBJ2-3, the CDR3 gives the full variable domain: DAMVIQNPRYQVTQFGKPVTLSCSQTLNHNVMYWYQQKSSQAPKLLFHYYDKDFNNEADTPDNFQSRRPNTSFCFLDIRSPGLGDTAMYLCATSPQNTDTQYFGPGTRLTVL.

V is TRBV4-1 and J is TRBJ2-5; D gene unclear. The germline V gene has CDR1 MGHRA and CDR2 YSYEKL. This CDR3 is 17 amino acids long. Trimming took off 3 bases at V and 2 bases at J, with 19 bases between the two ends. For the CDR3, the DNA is TGCGCCAGCAGCCACGAACTCCCGGGCCAAATACAAGAGACCCAGTACTTC. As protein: CASSHELPGQIQETQYF.

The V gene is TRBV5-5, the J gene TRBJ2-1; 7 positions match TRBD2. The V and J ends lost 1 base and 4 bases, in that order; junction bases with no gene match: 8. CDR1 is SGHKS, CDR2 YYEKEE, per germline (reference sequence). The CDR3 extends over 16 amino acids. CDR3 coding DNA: TGTGCCAGCAGCTTGCTAGCGGAGGGCGGTTACAATGAGCAGTTCTTC. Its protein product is CASSLLAEGGYNEQFF. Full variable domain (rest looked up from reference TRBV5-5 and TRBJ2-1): DAGVTQSPTHLIKTRGQQVTLRCSPISGHKSVSWYQQVLGQGPQFIFQYYEKEERGRGNFPDRFSARQFPNYSSELNVNALLLGDSALYLCASSLLAEGGYNEQFFGPGTRLTVL.

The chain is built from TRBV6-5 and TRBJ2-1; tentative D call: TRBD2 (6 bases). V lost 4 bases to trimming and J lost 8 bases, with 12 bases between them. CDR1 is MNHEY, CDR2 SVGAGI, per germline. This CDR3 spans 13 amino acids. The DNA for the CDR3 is TGTGCCAGCAGTTTCCCGACTAGGGATGAGCAGTTCTTC. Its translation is CASSFPTRDEQFF.

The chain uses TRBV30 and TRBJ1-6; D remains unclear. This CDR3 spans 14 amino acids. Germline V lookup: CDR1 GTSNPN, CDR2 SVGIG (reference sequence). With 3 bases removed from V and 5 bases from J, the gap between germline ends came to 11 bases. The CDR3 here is CAWRAGGNNSPLHF. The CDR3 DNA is TGTGCCTGGAGGGCCGGCGGAAATAATTCACCCCTCCACTTT.

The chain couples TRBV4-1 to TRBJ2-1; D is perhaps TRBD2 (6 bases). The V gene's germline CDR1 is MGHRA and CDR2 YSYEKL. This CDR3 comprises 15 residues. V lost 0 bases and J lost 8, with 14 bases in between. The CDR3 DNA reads TGCGCCAGCAGCCAAGATCCGGGGGTTTGGGATGAGCAGTTCTTC. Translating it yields CASSQDPGVWDEQFF.

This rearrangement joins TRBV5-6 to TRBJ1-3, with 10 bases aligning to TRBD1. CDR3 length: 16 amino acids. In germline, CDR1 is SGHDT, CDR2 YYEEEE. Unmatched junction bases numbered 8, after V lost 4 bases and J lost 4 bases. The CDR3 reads CASSPAGTGEGNTIYF. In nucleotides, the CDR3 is TGTGCCAGCAGCCCGGCCGGGACAGGGGAAGGAAACACCATATATTTT.

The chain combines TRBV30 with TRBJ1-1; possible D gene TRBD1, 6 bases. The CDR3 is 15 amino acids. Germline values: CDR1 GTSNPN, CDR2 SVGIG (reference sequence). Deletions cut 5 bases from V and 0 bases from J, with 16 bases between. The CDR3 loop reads CAWVEFGQLNTEAFF. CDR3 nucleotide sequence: TGTGCCTGGGTTGAATTCGGACAGCTGAACACTGAAGCTTTCTTT.

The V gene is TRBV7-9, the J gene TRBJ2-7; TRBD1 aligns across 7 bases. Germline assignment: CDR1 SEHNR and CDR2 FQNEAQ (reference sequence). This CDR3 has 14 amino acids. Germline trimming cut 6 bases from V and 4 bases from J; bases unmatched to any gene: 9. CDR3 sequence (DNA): TGTGCCAGCAGTCTCACCGGGACAGTTTACGAGCAGTACTTC. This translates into CASSLTGTVYEQYF.

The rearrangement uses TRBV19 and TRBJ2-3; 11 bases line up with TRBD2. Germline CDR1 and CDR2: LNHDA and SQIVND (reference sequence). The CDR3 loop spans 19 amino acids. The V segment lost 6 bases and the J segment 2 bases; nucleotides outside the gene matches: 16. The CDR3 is CASSRSRLAGGLPTDTQYF. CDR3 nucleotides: TGTGCCAGTAGCCGTAGCCGGCTAGCGGGGGGCCTACCCACAGATACGCAGTATTTT.

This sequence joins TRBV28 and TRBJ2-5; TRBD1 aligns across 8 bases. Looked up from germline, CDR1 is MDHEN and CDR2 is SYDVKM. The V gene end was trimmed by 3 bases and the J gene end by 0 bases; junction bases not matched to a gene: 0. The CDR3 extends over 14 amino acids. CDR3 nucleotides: TGTGCCAGCAGTTTCAGGGGGCACCAAGAGACCCAGTACTTC. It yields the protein CASSFRGHQETQYF.

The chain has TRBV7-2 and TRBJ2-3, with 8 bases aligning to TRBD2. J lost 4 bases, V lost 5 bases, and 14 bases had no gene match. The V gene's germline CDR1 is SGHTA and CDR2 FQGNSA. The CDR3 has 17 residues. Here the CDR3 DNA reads TGTGCCAGCAGCGACCCAACGGGAGGGCCGAGGGCAGATACGCAGTATTTT. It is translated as CASSDPTGGPRADTQYF.